This TCR beta chain derives from a study of identical twins. General study points: Analyses based on zero insertions could be partly confounded by invariant MAIT and iNKT cells. Insertions ran lower in abundant cord blood beta clonotypes, though not in memory repertoires. Modelling underestimated the level of out-of-frame TCR alpha sharing observed in monozygotic twins. Low generation probability was overrepresented in out-of-frame alpha sequences shared by twins.

TCRdb reprocessed the 5' RACE reads with MiXCR, giving one entry per CDR3 protein. The data show some 1,600,000 distinct CDR3 sequences, around 33% seen once. In regard to this clonotype: Its specificity is not known.

The clonotype was recovered from a newborn girl in good health. Source material: cord blood.

Here the CDR3 DNA reads TGTGCCAGCAGCGGGGGGACAGGGACCTCTACCGCTGAAGCTTTCTTT. Amino acid sequence: CASSGGTGTSTAEAFF. The chain recombines TRBV9 with TRBJ1-1; 9 bases map to TRBD1. Germline-derived CDR1 and CDR2 are SGDLS and YYNGEE. The CDR3 sequence is 16 residues long. V dropped 3 bases and J dropped 6; count of bases not matched to a gene: 12.